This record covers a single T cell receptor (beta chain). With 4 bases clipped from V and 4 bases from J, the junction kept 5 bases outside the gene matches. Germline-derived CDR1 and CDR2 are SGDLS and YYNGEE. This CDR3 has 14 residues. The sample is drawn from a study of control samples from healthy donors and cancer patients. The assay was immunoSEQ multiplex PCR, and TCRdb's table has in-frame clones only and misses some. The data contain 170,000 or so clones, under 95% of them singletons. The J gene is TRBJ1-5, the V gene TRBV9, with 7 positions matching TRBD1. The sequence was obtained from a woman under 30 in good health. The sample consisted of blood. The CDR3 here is CASSRGTENQPQHF. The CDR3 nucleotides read TGTGCCAGCAGCCGAGGGACAGAAAATCAGCCCCAGCATTTT.